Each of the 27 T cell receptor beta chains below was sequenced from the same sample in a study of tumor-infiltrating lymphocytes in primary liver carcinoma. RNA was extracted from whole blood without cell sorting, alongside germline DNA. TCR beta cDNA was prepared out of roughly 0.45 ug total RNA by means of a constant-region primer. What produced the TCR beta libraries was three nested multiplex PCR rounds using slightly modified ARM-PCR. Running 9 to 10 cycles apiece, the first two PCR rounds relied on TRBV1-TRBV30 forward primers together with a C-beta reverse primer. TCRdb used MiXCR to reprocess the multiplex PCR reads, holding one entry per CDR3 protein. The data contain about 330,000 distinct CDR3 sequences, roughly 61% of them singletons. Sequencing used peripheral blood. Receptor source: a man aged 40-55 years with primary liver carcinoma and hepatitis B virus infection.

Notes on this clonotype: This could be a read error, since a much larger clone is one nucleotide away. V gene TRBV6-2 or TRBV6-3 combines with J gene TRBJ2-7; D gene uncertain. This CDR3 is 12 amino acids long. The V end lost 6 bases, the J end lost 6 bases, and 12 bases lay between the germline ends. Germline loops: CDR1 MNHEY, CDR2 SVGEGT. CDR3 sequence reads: CASSQTMGEQYF. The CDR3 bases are TGTGCCAGCAGCCAGACCATGGGCGAGCAGTACTTC.

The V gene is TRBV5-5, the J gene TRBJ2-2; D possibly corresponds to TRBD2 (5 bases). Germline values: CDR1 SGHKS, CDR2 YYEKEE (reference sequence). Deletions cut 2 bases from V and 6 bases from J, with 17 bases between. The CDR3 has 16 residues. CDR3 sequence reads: CASSLEVSSKAGELFF. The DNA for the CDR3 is TGTGCCAGCAGCTTAGAGGTTTCTAGCAAGGCCGGGGAGCTGTTTTTT. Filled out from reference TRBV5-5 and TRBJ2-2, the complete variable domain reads DAGVTQSPTHLIKTRGQQVTLRCSPISGHKSVSWYQQVLGQGPQFIFQYYEKEERGRGNFPDRFSARQFPNYSSELNVNALLLGDSALYLCASSLEVSSKAGELFFGEGSRLTVL.

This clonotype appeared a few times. This CDR3 reads CASSYGTANYGYTF. CDR3 in DNA: TGTGCCAGCAGCTACGGGACGGCTAACTATGGCTACACCTTC. The V call is TRBV5-4, the J call TRBJ1-2; maybe TRBD1 (5 bases). The ends were cut back, 3 bases at V and 0 bases at J, with 9 bases in the middle. This CDR3 is built from 14 residues. CDR1 and CDR2 from the germline V gene are SGHNT and YYREEE (reference sequence).

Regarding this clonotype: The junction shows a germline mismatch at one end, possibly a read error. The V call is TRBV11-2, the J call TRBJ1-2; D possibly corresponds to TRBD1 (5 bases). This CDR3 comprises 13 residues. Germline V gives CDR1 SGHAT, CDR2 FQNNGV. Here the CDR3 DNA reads TGTGCCAGCAGTTTAGCAGGGAGTGCTGGCTACACCTTC. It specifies CASSLAGSAGYTF.

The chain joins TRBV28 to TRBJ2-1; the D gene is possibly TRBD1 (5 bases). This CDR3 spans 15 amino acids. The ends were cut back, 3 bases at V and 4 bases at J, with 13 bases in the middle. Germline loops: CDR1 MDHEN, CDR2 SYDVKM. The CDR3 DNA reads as TGTGCCAGCAGTTTGCAGGGCGTAGGTTACAATGAGCAGTTCTTC. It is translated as CASSLQGVGYNEQFF.

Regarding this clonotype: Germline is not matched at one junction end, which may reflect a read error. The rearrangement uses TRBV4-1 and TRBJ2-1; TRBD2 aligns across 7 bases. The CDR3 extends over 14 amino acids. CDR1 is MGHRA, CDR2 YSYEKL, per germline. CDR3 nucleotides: TGCGCCAGCACACTGCTGTCGATCGGGCGGGAGCGGTTCTTC. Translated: CASTLLSIGRERFF.

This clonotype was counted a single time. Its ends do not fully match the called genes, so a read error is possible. CDR3 coding DNA: TGTGCCGGCAGCTCAAATAGAGCTACGACCGGGACTAGCGGGAGGGGTTACGGGCAGTACTTC. Its translation is CAGSSNRATTGTSGRGYGQYF. The chain couples TRBV11-2 to TRBJ2-7; 16 bases are a match to TRBD2. This CDR3 is built from 21 residues. The germline V gene has CDR1 SGHAT and CDR2 FQNNGV.

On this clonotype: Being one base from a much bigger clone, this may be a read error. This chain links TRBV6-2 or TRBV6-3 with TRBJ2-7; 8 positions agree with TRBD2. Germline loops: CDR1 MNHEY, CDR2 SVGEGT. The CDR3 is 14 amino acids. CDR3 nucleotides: TGTGCCGGCAGGATGCGGGAGGCCCCAAGGGAGCAGTACTTC. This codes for CAGRMREAPREQYF.

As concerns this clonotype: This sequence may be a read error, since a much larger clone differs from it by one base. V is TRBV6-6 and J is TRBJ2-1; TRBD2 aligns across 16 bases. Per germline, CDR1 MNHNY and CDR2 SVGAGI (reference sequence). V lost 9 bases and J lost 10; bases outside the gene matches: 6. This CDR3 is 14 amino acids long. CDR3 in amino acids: CASQKGLAGGEQFF. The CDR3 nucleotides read TGTGCCAGTCAGAAGGGACTAGCGGGAGGGGAGCAGTTCTTC.

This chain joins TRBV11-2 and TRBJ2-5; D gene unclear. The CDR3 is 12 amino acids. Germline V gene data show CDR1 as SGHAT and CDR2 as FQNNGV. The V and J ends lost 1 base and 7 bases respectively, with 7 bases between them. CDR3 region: CASSLVPGTQYF. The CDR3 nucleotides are TGTGCCAGCAGCTTAGTTCCGGGGACCCAGTACTTC.

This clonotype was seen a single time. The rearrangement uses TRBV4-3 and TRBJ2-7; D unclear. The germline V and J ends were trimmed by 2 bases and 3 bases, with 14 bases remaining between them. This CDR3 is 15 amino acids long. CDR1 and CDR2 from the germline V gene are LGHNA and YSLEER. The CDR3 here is CASSQRNSIFYEQYF. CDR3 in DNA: TGCGCCAGCAGCCAAAGAAATTCAATTTTCTACGAGCAGTACTTC.

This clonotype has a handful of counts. As DNA, the CDR3 is TGTGCCAGCAGTGCGGGGAGCTCCTACAATGAGCAGTTCTTC. Protein: CASSAGSSYNEQFF. The J gene is TRBJ2-1, the V gene TRBV28, with D maybe TRBD2 (6 bases). The germline V gene encodes CDR1 MDHEN and CDR2 SYDVKM. Trimming stripped 5 bases from V and 0 bases from J, with 8 bases between. The CDR3 has 14 residues.

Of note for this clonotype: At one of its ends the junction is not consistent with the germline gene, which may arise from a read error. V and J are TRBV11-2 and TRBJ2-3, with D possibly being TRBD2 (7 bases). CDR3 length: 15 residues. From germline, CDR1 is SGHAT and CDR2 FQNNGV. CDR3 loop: CASSLWSGDTDTQFF. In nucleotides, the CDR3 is TGTGCCAGTAGCTTATGGAGCGGGGACACAGATACGCAGTTTTTT.

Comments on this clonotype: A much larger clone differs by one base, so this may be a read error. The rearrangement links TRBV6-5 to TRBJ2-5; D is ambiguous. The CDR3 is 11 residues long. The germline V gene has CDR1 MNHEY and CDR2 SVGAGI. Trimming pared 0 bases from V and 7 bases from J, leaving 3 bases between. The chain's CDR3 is CASSYSVTQYF. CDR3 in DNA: TGTGCCAGCAGTTACTCCGTGACCCAGTACTTC.

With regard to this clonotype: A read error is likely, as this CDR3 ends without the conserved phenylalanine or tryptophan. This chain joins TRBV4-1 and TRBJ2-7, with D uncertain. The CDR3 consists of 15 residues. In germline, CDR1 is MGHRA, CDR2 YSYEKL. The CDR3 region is CASSPGPGSGYEQYL. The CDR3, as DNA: TGTGCCAGCAGCCCCGGGCCGGGCTCGGGCTATGAGCAGTACTTG.

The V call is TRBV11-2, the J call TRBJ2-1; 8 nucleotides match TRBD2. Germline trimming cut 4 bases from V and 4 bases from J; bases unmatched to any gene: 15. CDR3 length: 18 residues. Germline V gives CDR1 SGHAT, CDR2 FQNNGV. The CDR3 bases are TGTGCCAGCAGCTCGGGACTAGTGGCCTTGCCCCTTTACAATGAGCAGTTCTTC. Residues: CASSSGLVALPLYNEQFF.

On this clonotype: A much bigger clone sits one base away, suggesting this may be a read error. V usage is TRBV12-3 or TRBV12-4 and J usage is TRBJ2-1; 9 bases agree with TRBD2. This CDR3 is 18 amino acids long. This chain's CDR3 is CAGSGLANRGVSYNEQFF. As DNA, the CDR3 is TGTGCCGGCAGTGGACTAGCGAACCGCGGAGTCTCCTACAATGAGCAGTTCTTC.

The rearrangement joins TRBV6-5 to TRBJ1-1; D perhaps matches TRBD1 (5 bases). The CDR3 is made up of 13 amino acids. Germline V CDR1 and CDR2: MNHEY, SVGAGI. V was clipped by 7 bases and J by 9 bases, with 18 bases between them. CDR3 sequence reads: CASNRGSGTKAFF. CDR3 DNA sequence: TGTGCCAGCAACCGGGGCTCGGGGACTAAAGCTTTCTTT.

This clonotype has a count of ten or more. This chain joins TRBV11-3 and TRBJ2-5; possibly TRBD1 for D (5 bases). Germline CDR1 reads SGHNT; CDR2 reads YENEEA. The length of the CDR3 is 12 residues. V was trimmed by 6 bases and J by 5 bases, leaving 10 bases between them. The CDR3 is CASSLTGETQYF. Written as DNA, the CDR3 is TGTGCCAGCAGTCTCACAGGCGAGACCCAGTACTTC.

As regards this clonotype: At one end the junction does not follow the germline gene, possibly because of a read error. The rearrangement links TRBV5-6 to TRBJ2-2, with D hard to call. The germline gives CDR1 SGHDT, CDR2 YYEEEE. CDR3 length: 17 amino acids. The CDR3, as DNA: TGTGTCAGCAGCTTGGTTGTCGGCGGAACGAACACCGGGGAGCTGTTTTTT. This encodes CVSSLVVGGTNTGELFF.

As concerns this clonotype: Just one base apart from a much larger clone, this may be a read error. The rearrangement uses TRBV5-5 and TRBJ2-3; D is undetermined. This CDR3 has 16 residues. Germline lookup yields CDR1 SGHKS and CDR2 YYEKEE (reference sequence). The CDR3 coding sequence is TGTGCCAACAGCTTGAGTGGGCAACACCTCACAGATACGCAGTATTTT. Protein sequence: CANSLSGQHLTDTQYF.

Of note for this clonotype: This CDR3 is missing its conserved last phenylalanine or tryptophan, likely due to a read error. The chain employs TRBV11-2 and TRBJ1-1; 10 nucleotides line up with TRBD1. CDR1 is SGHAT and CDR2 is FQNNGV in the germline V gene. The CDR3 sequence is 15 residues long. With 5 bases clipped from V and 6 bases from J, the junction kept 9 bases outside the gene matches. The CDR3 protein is CASSARTGGSAEAFL. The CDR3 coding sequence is TGTGCCAGCAGCGCCAGGACAGGGGGTTCGGCTGAAGCTTTCTTA.

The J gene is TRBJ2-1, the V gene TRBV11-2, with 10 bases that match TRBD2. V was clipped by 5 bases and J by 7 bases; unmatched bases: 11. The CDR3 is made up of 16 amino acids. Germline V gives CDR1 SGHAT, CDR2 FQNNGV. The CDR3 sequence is CASSLLLAGKGNEQFF. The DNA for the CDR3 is TGTGCCAGCAGCCTATTACTAGCGGGAAAGGGAAATGAGCAGTTCTTC.

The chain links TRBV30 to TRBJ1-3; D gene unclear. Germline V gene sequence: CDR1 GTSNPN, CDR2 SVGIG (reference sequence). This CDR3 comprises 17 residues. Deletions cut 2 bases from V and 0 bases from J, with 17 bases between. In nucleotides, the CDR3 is TGTGCCTGGAGTTCACGGCCAGGACCCAGCTCTGGAAACACCATATATTTT. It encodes CAWSSRPGPSSGNTIYF. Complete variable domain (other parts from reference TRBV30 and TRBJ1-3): SQTIHQWPATLVQPVGSPLSLECTVEGTSNPNLYWYRQAAGRGLQLLFYSVGIGQISSEVPQNLSASRPQDRQFILSSKKLLLSDSGFYLCAWSSRPGPSSGNTIYFGEGSWLTVV.

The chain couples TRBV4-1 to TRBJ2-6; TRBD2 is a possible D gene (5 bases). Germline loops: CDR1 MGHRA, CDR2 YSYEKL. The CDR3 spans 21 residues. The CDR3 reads CISRVSTGRSRVDRRANVLTF. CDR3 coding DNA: TGCATCAGCAGAGTGTCCACGGGAAGGTCCCGAGTGGATAGGAGGGCCAACGTCCTGACTTTC.

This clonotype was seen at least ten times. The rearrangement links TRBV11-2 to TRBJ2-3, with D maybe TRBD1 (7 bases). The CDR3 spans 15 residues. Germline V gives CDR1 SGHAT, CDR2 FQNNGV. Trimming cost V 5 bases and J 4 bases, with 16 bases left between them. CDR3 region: CASSLRGVWSDTQYF. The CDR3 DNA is TGTGCCAGCAGCCTCAGGGGGGTGTGGTCAGATACGCAGTATTTT.

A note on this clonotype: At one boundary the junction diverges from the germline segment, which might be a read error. The CDR3 loop is CAGSQSNTGELFF. CDR3 sequence (DNA): TGTGCCGGCAGCCAAAGTAACACCGGGGAGCTGTTTTTT. The rearrangement links TRBV4-2 to TRBJ2-2; no clear D gene. The CDR3 covers 13 residues. Looked up from germline, CDR1 is LGHNA and CDR2 is YNFKEQ.